The 18 T cell receptor beta chains below come from one sample, sequenced in a study of a mutant IDH1 vaccine in newly diagnosed glioma. Method: immunoSEQ multiplex PCR; TCRdb's copy keeps in-frame clones and lacks some. Here the sample spans 25,000 to 40,000 clones, about four fifths being singletons. The antigens for these receptors are not known. Time point reported: week 35, safety follow-up. Alongside topical imiquimod, each dose of vaccine comprised 300 ug of mutant IDH1 20-mer peptide. The input for sequencing was PBMCs, taken from a glioma patient whose treatment included an IDH1 peptide vaccine. The receptors were sampled from a man younger than 45 with glioma.

The rearrangement joins TRBV29-1 to TRBJ1-1; D is unresolved. Trimming removed 1 base at V and 4 bases at J, with 10 bases between. Germline V CDR1 and CDR2: SQVTM, ANQGSEA. The CDR3 length is 13 residues. The CDR3 bases are TGCAGCGTTGAAGCAGCCTTGGGCACTGAAGCTTTCTTT. The encoded protein is CSVEAALGTEAFF.

The CDR3 protein is CASNLPGLTEAFF. The CDR3 bases are TGTGCCAGTAATCTTCCCGGGTTAACTGAAGCTTTCTTT. The chain links TRBV19 to TRBJ1-1, with D hard to call. Trimming left V 7 bases short and J 5 bases short, with 14 bases between. This CDR3 has 13 residues. Germline values: CDR1 LNHDA, CDR2 SQIVND (reference sequence).

The chain joins TRBV19 to TRBJ1-4, with no clear D. In germline, CDR1 is LNHDA, CDR2 SQIVND (reference sequence). V lost 1 base and J lost 8, with 17 bases in between. The CDR3 spans 16 residues. The CDR3: CASSIGQSTFTEKLFF. The CDR3 DNA follows: TGTGCCAGTAGTATAGGGCAATCTACCTTTACGGAAAAACTGTTTTTT. The full variable domain, with the rest looked up from reference TRBV19 and TRBJ1-4, is DGGITQSPKYLFRKEGQNVTLSCEQNLNHDAMYWYRQDPGQGLRLIYYSQIVNDFQKGDIAEGYSVSREKKESFPLTVTSAQKNPTAFYLCASSIGQSTFTEKLFFGSGTQLSVL.

The J gene is TRBJ2-7, the V gene TRBV11-2, with 11 bases matching TRBD2. CDR1 is SGHAT, CDR2 FQNNGV, per germline. J lost 1 base, V lost 1 base, and 3 bases had no gene match. The CDR3 runs 16 residues. CDR3 sequence reads: CASSLVLAGESYEQYF. As DNA, the CDR3 is TGTGCCAGCAGCTTAGTACTAGCGGGAGAGTCCTACGAGCAGTACTTC.

CDR3 nucleotides: TGTGCCAGCAGCTTCTCAGCCCCCACTGAAGCTTTCTTT. Translation gives CASSFSAPTEAFF. The chain uses TRBV7-2 and TRBJ1-1; no firm D call. In germline, CDR1 is SGHTA, CDR2 FQGNSA. This CDR3 is 13 amino acids long. V shed 3 bases and J shed 4 bases, with 9 bases lying between them.

The chain recombines TRBV27 with TRBJ2-1, with D maybe TRBD1 (6 bases). The CDR3 has 18 amino acids. V was clipped by 5 bases and J by 4 bases, with 24 bases between them. Germline loops: CDR1 MNHEY, CDR2 SMNVEV (reference sequence). In DNA form, the CDR3 reads TGTGCCAGCAGTCCACTCGCCCCCCAGGGGAGTTCTTACAATGAGCAGTTCTTC. It is translated as CASSPLAPQGSSYNEQFF.

This sequence joins TRBV28 and TRBJ2-7; D not certain. The CDR3 spans 12 residues. Trimming cost V 5 bases and J 5 bases, with 10 bases left between them. The germline CDR1 and CDR2 sequences are MDHEN and SYDVKM. The CDR3 sequence: CASSPRQHEQYF. The CDR3 bases are TGTGCCAGCAGTCCCCGACAACACGAGCAGTACTTC.

This chain links TRBV5-1 with TRBJ2-2; no clear D gene. V lost 0 bases and J 2 bases, leaving 8 bases between the germline ends. The CDR3 covers 15 residues. Germline V gene lookup returns CDR1 SGHRS and CDR2 YFSETQ. DNA for the CDR3: TGCGCCAGCAGCTTGGAACGGGCAAACACCGGGGAGCTGTTTTTT. Its translation is CASSLERANTGELFF.

The chain's CDR3 is CASGLGLAGWNEQFF. In DNA, the CDR3 is TGTGCTAGTGGACTGGGCCTAGCGGGATGGAATGAGCAGTTCTTC. This chain joins TRBV12-5 and TRBJ2-1; 9 bases line up with TRBD2. The CDR3 sequence is 15 residues long. Trimming took 6 bases from V and 7 from J; bases not matched to a gene: 10. CDR1 is LGHNT, CDR2 FRNRAP, per germline.

The rearrangement uses TRBV7-4 and TRBJ1-5; 7 positions match TRBD1. There are 16 residues in the CDR3. CDR1 and CDR2 (germline): SGHVT, SQSDAQ. The V segment lost 9 bases and the J segment 1 base; nucleotides outside the gene matches: 12. The CDR3 here is CARPHRDRLSNQPQHF. The CDR3 nucleotides are TGTGCCAGACCTCACCGGGACAGACTAAGCAATCAGCCCCAGCATTTT.

This sequence joins TRBV30 and TRBJ2-7; no clear D gene. The CDR3 runs 12 residues. The V end lost 0 bases, the J end lost 2 bases, and 5 bases lay between the germline ends. Germline CDR1 is GTSNPN and CDR2 is SVGIG (reference sequence). Here the CDR3 reads CAWSVEPYEQYF. The CDR3 coding sequence is TGTGCCTGGAGTGTAGAGCCCTACGAGCAGTACTTC.

The rearrangement uses TRBV9 and TRBJ1-1, with no clear D. The germline V gene encodes CDR1 SGDLS and CDR2 YYNGEE. CDR3 length equals 14 residues. V shed 0 bases and J shed 4 bases, with 10 bases lying between them. CDR3 DNA: TGTGCCAGCAGCGTAGTTGAGGGTGTCACTGAAGCTTTCTTT. This gives the protein CASSVVEGVTEAFF. The entire variable domain, with the rest obtained from reference TRBV9 and TRBJ1-1, is as follows: DSGVTQTPKHLITATGQRVTLRCSPRSGDLSVYWYQQSLDQGLQFLIQYYNGEERAKGNILERFSAQQFPDLHSELNLSSLELGDSALYFCASSVVEGVTEAFFGQGTRLTVV.

The chain uses TRBV4-1 and TRBJ1-1, with a tentative D call TRBD1 (6 bases). V lost 1 base, J lost 0 bases, and 9 bases lay in between. The germline V gene has CDR1 MGHRA and CDR2 YSYEKL. The CDR3 is made up of 15 amino acids. The CDR3 reads CASSQGGQLNTEAFF. The CDR3, as DNA: TGCGCCAGCAGCCAAGGGGGACAACTGAACACTGAAGCTTTCTTT.

J is TRBJ1-1 and V is TRBV6-1, with a tentative D call TRBD1 (6 bases). Germline values: CDR1 MNHNS, CDR2 SASEGT. V was shortened by 1 base and J by 5 bases, with 8 bases between the two germline ends. The CDR3 runs to 13 residues. In DNA form, the CDR3 reads TGTGCCAGCAGTGAAGGGGGGCGGACTGAAGCTTTCTTT. This gives the protein CASSEGGRTEAFF.

This clone occurred once. This chain connects TRBV10-3 to TRBJ1-2; D is undetermined. CDR1 is ENHRY and CDR2 is SYGVKD in the germline V gene. V was clipped by 7 bases and J by 2 bases, with 14 bases between them. This CDR3 region has 14 residues. For the CDR3, the DNA is TGTGCCATCATCGATACTCTCTCCAACTATGGCTACACCTTC. Translated, it gives CAIIDTLSNYGYTF.

This clone was found a few times. The V call is TRBV19, the J call TRBJ1-1; no definite D call. V lost 3 bases, J lost 4 bases, and 9 bases lay in between. The CDR3 is 13 residues long. Per germline, CDR1 LNHDA and CDR2 SQIVND (reference sequence). DNA for the CDR3: TGTGCCAGTAGTATTATGGCTGGCACTGAAGCTTTCTTT. It yields the protein CASSIMAGTEAFF.

V usage is TRBV29-1 and J usage is TRBJ2-3; 10 bases agree with TRBD1. The CDR3 consists of 14 residues. V shed 3 bases and J 4 bases; nucleotides not matched to a gene: 4. The V gene's germline CDR1 is SQVTM and CDR2 ANQGSEA. The CDR3 DNA reads as TGCAGCGTTGAGGGTGGGACAGGGGCAGATACGCAGTATTTT. It translates to CSVEGGTGADTQYF.

This clone was recorded once. The chain carries TRBV7-9 and TRBJ2-7; 9 bases line up with TRBD2. The CDR3 length is 17 residues. From germline, CDR1 is SEHNR and CDR2 FQNEAQ (reference sequence). J lost 2 bases, V lost 5 bases, and 13 bases had no gene match. CDR3 bases: TGTGCCAGCAGCCCTTACCCGGAGGTAGCGGGAGCCTACGAGCAGTACTTC. It is translated as CASSPYPEVAGAYEQYF.